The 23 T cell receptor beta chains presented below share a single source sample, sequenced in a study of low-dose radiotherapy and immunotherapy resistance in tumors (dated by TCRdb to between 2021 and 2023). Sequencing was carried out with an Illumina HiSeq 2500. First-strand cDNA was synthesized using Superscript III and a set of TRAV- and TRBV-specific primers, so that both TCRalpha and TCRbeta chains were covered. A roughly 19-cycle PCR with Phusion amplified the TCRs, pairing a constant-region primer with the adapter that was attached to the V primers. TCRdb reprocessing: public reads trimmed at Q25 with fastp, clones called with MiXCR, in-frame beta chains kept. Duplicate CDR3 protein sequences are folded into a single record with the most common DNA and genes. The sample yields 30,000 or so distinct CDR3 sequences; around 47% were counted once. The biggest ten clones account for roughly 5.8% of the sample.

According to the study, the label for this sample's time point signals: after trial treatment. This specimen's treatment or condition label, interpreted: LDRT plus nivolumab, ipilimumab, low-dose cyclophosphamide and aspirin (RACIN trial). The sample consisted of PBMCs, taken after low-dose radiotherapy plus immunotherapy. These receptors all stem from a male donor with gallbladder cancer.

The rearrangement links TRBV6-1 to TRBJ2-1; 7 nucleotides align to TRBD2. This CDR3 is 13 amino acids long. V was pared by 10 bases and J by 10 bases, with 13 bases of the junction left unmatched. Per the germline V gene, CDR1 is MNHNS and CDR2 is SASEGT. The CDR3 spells CATAGDPFQEQFF. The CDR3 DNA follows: TGTGCCACGGCGGGGGACCCGTTTCAGGAGCAGTTCTTC.

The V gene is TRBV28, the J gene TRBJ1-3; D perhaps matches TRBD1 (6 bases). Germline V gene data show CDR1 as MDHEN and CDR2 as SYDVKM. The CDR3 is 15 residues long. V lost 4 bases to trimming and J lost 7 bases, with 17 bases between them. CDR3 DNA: TGTGCCAGCAGTTGGGGGGGGCAGTCTACTAACACCATATATTTT. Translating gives CASSWGGQSTNTIYF. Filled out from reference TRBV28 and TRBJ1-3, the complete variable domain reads DVKVTQSSRYLVKRTGEKVFLECVQDMDHENMFWYRQDPGLGLRLIYFSYDVKMKEKGDIPEGYSVSREKKERFSLILESASTNQTSMYLCASSWGGQSTNTIYFGEGSWLTVV.

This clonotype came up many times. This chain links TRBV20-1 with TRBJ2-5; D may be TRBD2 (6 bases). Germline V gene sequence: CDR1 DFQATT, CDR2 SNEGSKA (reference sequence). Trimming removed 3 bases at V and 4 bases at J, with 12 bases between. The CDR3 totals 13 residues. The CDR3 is CSAREGLGETQYF. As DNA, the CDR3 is TGCAGTGCTAGGGAGGGATTGGGAGAGACCCAGTACTTC.

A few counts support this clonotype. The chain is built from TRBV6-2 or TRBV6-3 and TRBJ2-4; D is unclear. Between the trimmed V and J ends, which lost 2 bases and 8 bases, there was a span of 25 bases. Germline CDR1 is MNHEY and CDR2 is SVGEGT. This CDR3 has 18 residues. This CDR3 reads CASSYGSGPARALDIQYF. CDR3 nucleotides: TGTGCCAGCAGTTACGGTTCTGGACCAGCGCGAGCCCTAGACATTCAGTACTTC.

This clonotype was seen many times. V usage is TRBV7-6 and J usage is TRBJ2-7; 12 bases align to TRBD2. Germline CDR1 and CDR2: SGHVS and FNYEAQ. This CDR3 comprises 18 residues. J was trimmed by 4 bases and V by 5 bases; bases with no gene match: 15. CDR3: CASSRPATSGSIGYEQYF. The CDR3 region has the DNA TGTGCCAGCAGCCGACCCGCGACTAGCGGGAGTATCGGGTACGAGCAGTACTTC.

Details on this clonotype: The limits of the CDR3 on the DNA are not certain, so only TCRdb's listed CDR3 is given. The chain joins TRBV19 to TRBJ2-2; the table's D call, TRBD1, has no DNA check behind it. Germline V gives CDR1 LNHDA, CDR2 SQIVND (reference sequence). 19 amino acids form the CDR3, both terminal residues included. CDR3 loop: CASTLSGTGELFFFFFFFF.

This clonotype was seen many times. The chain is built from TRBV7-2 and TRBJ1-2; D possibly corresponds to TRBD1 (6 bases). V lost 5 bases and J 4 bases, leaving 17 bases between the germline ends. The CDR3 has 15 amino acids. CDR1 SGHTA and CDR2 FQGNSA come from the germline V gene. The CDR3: CASSPGPGGSYGYTF. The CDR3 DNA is TGTGCCAGCAGCCCCGGTCCGGGGGGCAGCTATGGCTACACCTTC.

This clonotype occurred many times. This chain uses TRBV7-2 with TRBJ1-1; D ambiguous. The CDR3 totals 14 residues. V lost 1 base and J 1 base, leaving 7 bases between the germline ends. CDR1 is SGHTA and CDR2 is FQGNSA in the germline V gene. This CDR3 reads CASSLGNSNTEAFF. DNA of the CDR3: TGTGCCAGCAGCTTAGGAAACTCGAACACTGAAGCTTTCTTT.

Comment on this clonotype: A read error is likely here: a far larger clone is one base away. The CDR3: CASSESSGGPQETQYF. The CDR3 DNA reads as TGTGCCAGCAGTGAGTCGTCAGGGGGCCCGCAAGAGACCCAGTACTTC. This chain joins TRBV28 and TRBJ2-5, with 8 bases that match TRBD1. The trim removed 5 bases at V and 2 bases at J, leaving 10 bases unmatched. The CDR3 runs to 16 residues. Germline values: CDR1 MDHEN, CDR2 SYDVKM. Variable domain in full (rest from reference TRBV28 and TRBJ2-5): DVKVTQSSRYLVKRTGEKVFLECVQDMDHENMFWYRQDPGLGLRLIYFSYDVKMKEKGDIPEGYSVSREKKERFSLILESASTNQTSMYLCASSESSGGPQETQYFGPGTRLLVL.

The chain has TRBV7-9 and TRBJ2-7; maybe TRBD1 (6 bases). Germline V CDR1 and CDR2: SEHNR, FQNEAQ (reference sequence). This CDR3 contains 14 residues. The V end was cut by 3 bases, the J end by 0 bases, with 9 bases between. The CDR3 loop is CASSFGRGSYEQYF. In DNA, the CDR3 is TGTGCCAGCAGCTTTGGCAGGGGCTCCTACGAGCAGTACTTC.

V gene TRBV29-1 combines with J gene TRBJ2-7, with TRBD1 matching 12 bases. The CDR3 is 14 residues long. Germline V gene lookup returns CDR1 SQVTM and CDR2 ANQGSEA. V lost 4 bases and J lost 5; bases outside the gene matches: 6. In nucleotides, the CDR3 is TGCAGCGTTGGCAAGGGGACAGGGGGCAACGAGCAGTACTTC. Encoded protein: CSVGKGTGGNEQYF.

The CDR3 DNA is TGTGCCAGCAGTTTCTTCGGGAGAGGTGCTAGCACAGATACGCAGTATTTT. Its protein product is CASSFFGRGASTDTQYF. The gene calls are TRBV28 and TRBJ2-3; a possible D gene is TRBD2 (6 bases). Trimming left V 3 bases short and J 0 bases short, with 16 bases between. CDR1 MDHEN and CDR2 SYDVKM come from the germline V gene. This CDR3 contains 17 residues. Full variable domain (rest looked up from reference TRBV28 and TRBJ2-3): DVKVTQSSRYLVKRTGEKVFLECVQDMDHENMFWYRQDPGLGLRLIYFSYDVKMKEKGDIPEGYSVSREKKERFSLILESASTNQTSMYLCASSFFGRGASTDTQYFGPGTRLTVL.

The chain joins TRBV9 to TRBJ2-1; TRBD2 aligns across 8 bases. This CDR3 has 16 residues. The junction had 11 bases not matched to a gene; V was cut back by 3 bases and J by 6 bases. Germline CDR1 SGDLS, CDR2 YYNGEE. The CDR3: CASSDPMAGGPNEQFF. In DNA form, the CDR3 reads TGTGCCAGCAGCGACCCCATGGCGGGGGGCCCCAATGAGCAGTTCTTC.

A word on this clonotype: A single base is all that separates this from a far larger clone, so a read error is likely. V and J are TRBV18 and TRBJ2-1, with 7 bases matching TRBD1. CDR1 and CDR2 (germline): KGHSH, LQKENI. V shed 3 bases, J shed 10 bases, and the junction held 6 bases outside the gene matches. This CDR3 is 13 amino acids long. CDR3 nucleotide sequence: TGTGCCAGCTCACCCCCCGGGACAGACGAGCAGTTCTTC. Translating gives CASSPPGTDEQFF.

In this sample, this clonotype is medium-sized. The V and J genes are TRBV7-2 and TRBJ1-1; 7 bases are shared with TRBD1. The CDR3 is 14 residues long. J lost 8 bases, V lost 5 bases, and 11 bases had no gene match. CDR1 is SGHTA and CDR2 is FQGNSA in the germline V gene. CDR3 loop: CASSPNRGRGEAFF. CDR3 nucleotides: TGTGCCAGCAGCCCAAACAGGGGCCGAGGGGAAGCTTTCTTT. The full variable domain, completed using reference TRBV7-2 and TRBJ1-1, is GAGVSQSPSNKVTEKGKDVELRCDPISGHTALYWYRQSLGQGLEFLIYFQGNSAPDKSGLPSDRFSAERTGGSVSTLTIQRTQQEDSAVYLCASSPNRGRGEAFFGQGTRLTVV.

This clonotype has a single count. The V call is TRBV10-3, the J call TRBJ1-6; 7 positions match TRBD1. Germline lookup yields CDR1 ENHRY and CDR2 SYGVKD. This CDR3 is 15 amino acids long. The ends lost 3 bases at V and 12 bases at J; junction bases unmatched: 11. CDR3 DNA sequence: TGTGCCATCAGTGAAGCGGACAGGACCGGGGGACCCCTCCACTTT. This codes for CAISEADRTGGPLHF.

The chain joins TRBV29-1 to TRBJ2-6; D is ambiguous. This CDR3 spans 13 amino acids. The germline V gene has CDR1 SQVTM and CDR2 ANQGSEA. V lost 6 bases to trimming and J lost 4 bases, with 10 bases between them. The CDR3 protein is CSVSEVGANVLTF. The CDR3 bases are TGCAGCGTGTCAGAGGTGGGGGCCAACGTCCTGACTTTC.

The CDR3 DNA is TGTGCCAGCAGTTCCAGCGGGAGGGCCTACAATGAGCAGTTCTTC. This gives the protein CASSSSGRAYNEQFF. The chain joins TRBV12-3 or TRBV12-4 to TRBJ2-1, with 10 positions matching TRBD2. Trimming took 4 bases from V and 2 from J; bases not matched to a gene: 2. CDR3 length: 15 residues.

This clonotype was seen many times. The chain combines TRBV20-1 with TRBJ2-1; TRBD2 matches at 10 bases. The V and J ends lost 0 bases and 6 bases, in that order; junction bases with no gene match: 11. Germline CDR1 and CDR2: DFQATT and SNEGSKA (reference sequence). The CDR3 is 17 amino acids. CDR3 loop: CSARDSGVAGGVNEQFF. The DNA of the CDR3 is TGCAGTGCTAGAGATTCGGGAGTAGCGGGGGGTGTCAATGAGCAGTTCTTC.

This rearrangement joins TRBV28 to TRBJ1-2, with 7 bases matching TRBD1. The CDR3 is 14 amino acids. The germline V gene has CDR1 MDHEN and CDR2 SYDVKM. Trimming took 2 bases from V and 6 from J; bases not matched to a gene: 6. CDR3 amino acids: CASSLRDRNHGYTF. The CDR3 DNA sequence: TGTGCCAGCAGTTTAAGGGACAGAAACCATGGCTACACCTTC.

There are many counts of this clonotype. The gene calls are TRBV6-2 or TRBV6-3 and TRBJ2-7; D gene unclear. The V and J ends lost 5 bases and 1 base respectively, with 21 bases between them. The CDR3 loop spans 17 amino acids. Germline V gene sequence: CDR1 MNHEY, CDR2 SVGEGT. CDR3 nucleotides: TGTGCCAGCAGTGAAATATCTTTTGGGCAGGCATCCTACGAGCAGTACTTC. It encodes CASSEISFGQASYEQYF.

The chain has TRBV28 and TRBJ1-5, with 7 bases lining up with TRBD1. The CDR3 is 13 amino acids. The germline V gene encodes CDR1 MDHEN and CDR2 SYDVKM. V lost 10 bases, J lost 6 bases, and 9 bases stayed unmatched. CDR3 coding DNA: TGTGCCACCGAGCAAGGGGGCGGTCAGCCCCAGCATTTT. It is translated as CATEQGGGQPQHF.

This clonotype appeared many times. The CDR3 region has the DNA TGTGCCAGCTCACCACCGGAACAATACACTGAAGCTTTCTTT. Its translation: CASSPPEQYTEAFF. The chain has TRBV18 and TRBJ1-1, with D uncertain. The V gene's germline CDR1 is KGHSH and CDR2 LQKENI. Trimming removed 0 bases at V and 3 bases at J, with 8 bases between. The length of the CDR3 is 14 residues.